This T cell receptor beta chain was observed in a study of cytomegalovirus exposure and HLA in healthy donors. Clones were sequenced by immunoSEQ multiplex PCR, and TCRdb holds only the in-frame ones, with some missing. Among 150,000 to 160,000 clones listed, about 86% were seen once. This clone was seen more than once but under ten times. Its antigen is not identified. V was trimmed by 9 bases and J by 6 bases, leaving 17 bases between them. Germline CDR1 is LNHDA and CDR2 is SQIVND (reference sequence). The CDR3 spans 13 residues. Study-wide results and caveats: Most sequenced TCRs were rare (though some public TCRs occurred in many donors). In the 120 or so validation repertoires, about 94% of cluster scores exceeded 0, per a later analysis. Under in vitro conditions, three CMV-associated chains were confirmed as specific for CMV antigens. The study listed roughly 160 cytomegalovirus-associated TCR beta chains.

The sample comprised PBMCs. This chain joins TRBV19 and TRBJ1-2, with a possible D match to TRBD1 (5 bases). The origin of this receptor is a human donor in good health. The CDR3 coding sequence is TGTGCCAGCGGTCGACAGAATTTAGATGGCTACACCTTC. Residues: CASGRQNLDGYTF.